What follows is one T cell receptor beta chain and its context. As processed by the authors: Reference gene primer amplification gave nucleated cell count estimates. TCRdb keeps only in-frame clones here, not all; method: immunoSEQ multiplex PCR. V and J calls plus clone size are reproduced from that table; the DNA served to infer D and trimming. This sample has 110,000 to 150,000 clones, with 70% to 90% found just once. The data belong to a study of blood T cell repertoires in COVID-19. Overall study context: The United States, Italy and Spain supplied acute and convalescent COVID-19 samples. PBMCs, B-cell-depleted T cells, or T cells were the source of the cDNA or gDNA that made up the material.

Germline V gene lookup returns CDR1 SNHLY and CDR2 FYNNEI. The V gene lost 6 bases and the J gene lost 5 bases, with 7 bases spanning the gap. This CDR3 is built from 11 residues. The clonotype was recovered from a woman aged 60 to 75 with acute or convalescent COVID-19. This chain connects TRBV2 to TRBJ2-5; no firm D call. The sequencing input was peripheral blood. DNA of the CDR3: TGTGCCAGCAGAGCCGGGGAGACCCAGTACTTC. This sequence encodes CASRAGETQYF.